Sequencing of this T cell receptor beta chain was carried out in a study of blood T cell repertoires in COVID-19. Study-level information: The study drew acute and convalescent COVID-19 samples from the United States, Italy and Spain. PBMCs, B-cell-depleted T cells, or T cells provided the cDNA or gDNA that made up the material.

In the original analysis: Estimates of nucleated cell counts were drawn from the amplification of reference gene primers. The data were produced by immunoSEQ multiplex PCR, yet TCRdb's version contains in-frame clones alone and is incomplete. That table furnishes V, J and clone size, whereas the DNA furnished D and trimming. The data contain around 260,000 clones, about nine tenths of them singletons. Germline lookup yields CDR1 LNHDA and CDR2 SQIVND (reference sequence). The CDR3 covers 14 residues. Trimming removed 5 bases at V and 0 bases at J, with 10 bases between. This TCR came from a man aged 35 to 55 who had recovered from COVID-19. The gene calls are TRBV19 and TRBJ1-2, with a possible D match to TRBD1 (5 bases). Sequencing input: peripheral blood. CDR3 nucleotides: TGTGCCAGTAGTGCCGACAGTACTAACTATGGCTACACCTTC. Translation: CASSADSTNYGYTF.